This T cell receptor (beta chain) was found in a study of T cell responses to AZD1222 COVID-19 vaccine (dated by TCRdb to the early 2020s). In terms of the full investigation: TCR sequencing covered more than 230 trial participants: 207 given two doses of AZD1222 and 26 given two doses of MenACWY control vaccine. Trial participants were enrolled by age into subgroups of 18-55, 56-69 and 70-plus years, and around 150, 28 and 57 TCR-sequenced participants, respectively, were included in these subgroups. General findings and caveats noted by the study authors: The whole spike protein was spanned by vaccine-associated CD4 TCRs, and dominant responses were seen in regions 160-218 and 743-854. A significant rise in spike-specific TCR breadth and depth was observed after two AZD1222 doses relative to day 0 and relative to MenACWY recipients. Because no day 14 peak-response samples were available, the repertoires could be characterized only after the peak T cell response. Reportedly, almost half of the unique spike-specific TCRs recognized epitopes lying outside the regions that are mutated in the B.1.351 and B.1.1.7 variants. The 56-69-year group was small, and its depth increase did not reach significance, likely because of low power. Participants were mostly white British, with more females than males. The authors suggested clonal diversity may have been underestimated. Conclusions about previously exposed vaccinees are limited because only a handful of AZD1222 recipients were SARS-CoV-2 seropositive at baseline.

Spanning cysteine to phenylalanine, the CDR3 consists of 14 amino acids. Just CDR3 DNA is preserved here, 42 bases in frame from base 1. For CDR1 and CDR2, the germline V gene (reference sequence) lists SGHKS and YYEKEE. The V and J ends are trimmed by 2 bases and 7 bases, leaving 12 bases between them. This specimen's time point label, interpreted: baseline before first vaccination. The sample's treatment or condition label, in plain terms: meningococcal conjugate vaccine given as trial control. The vaccinee samples were drawn from two UK trials, COV001 and COV002, one of which was a single-blind randomized controlled phase 2/3 trial testing AZD1222 (ChAdOx1 nCoV-19) in healthy adults. For TCRbeta chain sequencing, PBMC samples from trial participants were taken at day 0 and at day 28 after the second dose. Only a few counts were recorded for this clone. Its antigen remains unidentified. Per-base qualities were not stored, and no clone one base away is much larger.

The CDR3 regions of human TCRbeta chains were subjected to immunosequencing. Under the source paper's analysis protocol: TCRs in the repertoires were matched against a reference library of SARS-CoV-2-specific TCRs that had been generated with the MIRA antigen-specificity platform. Breadth was defined as the fraction of unique TCRs that were SARS-CoV-2-associated, and depth was defined as the fraction of total T cells that were SARS-CoV-2-associated. Using the MIRA data, each spike-specific TCR was assigned both to the spike region to which the TCR was reactive and to a CD4 or CD8 class. Log10-transformed breadth and depth values were compared by one-way ANOVA with Sidak's multiple comparisons tests. As stored in TCRdb, this immuneACCESS dataset retains in-frame rearrangements with V and J assigned. A fraction of the clones does not appear; measured against another copy, unresolved V genes explain less than half of the discrepancy, and the remainder lacks a known reason. Clone size and V and J calls were adopted from that table, with D and trimming inferred from the DNA. In this sample the table shows 100,000 to 150,000 clones, about nine tenths of which occur a single time. In total, the top ten clones hold about 4.1% of the sample.

This TCR was sampled from an adult in good health. This specimen was peripheral blood, taken on day 0 of MenACWY control vaccination. The rearranged chain carries TRBV5-5 and TRBJ1-4, and perhaps TRBD1 as D gene, on 6 matching bases. The DNA sequence reads TGTGCCAGCAGCTTAATGGGGGCTGGTGAAAAACTGTTTTTT. This codes for CASSLMGAGEKLFF. Reference TRBV5-5 and TRBJ1-4 genes cover what lies past the CDR3, so the full variable domain is DAGVTQSPTHLIKTRGQQVTLRCSPISGHKSVSWYQQVLGQGPQFIFQYYEKEERGRGNFPDRFSARQFPNYSSELNVNALLLGDSALYLCASSLMGAGEKLFFGSGTQLSVL.